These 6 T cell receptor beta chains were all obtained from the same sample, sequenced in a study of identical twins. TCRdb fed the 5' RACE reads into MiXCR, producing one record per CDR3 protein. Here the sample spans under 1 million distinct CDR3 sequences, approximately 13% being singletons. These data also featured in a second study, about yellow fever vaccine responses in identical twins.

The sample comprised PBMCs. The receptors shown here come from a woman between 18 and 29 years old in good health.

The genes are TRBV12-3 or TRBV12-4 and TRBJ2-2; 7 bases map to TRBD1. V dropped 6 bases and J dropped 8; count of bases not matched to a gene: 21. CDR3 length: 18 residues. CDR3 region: CASRNYLQGRRTRGELFF. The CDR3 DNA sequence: TGTGCCAGCAGGAACTATTTACAGGGGCGACGTACGAGGGGGGAGCTGTTTTTT.

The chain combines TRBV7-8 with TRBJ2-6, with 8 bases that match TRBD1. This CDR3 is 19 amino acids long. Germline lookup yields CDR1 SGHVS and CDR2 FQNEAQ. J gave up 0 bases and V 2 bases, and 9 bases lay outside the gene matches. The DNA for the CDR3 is TGTGCCAGCAGCTTAAGGGTCGGGACAGGATCCTCTGGGGCCAACGTCCTGACTTTC. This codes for CASSLRVGTGSSGANVLTF.

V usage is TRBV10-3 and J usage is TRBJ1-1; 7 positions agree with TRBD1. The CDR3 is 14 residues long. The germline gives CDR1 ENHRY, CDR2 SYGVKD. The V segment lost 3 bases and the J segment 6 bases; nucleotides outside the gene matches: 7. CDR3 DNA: TGTGCCATCAGTGATACGTGGCAGGGGGCTGAAGCTTTCTTT. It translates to CAISDTWQGAEAFF.

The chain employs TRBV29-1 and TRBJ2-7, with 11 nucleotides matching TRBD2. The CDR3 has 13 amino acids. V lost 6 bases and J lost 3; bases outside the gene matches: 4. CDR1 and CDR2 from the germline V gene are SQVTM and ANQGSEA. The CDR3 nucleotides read TGCAGCGTCTATACTAGCGGGAGCTACGAGCAGTACTTC. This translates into CSVYTSGSYEQYF.

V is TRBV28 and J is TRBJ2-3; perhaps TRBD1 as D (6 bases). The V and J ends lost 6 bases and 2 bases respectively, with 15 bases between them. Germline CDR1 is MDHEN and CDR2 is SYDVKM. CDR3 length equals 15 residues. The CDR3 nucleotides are TGTGCCAGCAGCCCGGGACAAACTCCCACAGATACGCAGTATTTT. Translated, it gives CASSPGQTPTDTQYF.

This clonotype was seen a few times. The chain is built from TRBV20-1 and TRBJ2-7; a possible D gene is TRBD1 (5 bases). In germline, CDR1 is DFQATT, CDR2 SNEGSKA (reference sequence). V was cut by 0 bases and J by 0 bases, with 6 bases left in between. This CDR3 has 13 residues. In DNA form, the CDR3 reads TGCAGTGCTAGAGACAGGGCCTCCTACGAGCAGTACTTC. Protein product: CSARDRASYEQYF.